This T cell receptor (beta chain) was profiled in a study of blood T cell repertoires in COVID-19. For the study at large: The origin of the acute and convalescent COVID-19 samples was the United States, Italy and Spain. Sources were T cells, B-cell-depleted T cells, or PBMCs; the material itself was cDNA or gDNA.

The CDR3 spans 14 residues. Germline loops: CDR1 LNHNV, CDR2 YYDKDF (reference sequence). The V and J ends lost 8 bases and 5 bases respectively, with 18 bases between them. Authors' data handling: Reference gene primer amplification in the assay estimated nucleated cell counts. Sequenced by immunoSEQ multiplex PCR; TCRdb stores in-frame clones only, minus some. The V and J calls and clone size come from that table; D and trimming were worked out from the DNA. The table includes about 69,000 clones, about four fifths detected once. This receptor was obtained from a woman aged 80 or over with acute or convalescent COVID-19. The sample taken for sequencing was peripheral blood. The rearrangement joins TRBV15 to TRBJ1-2; the D gene is possibly TRBD1 (5 bases). The CDR3 DNA is TGTGCCACCGAATTGCCGGGGGTACGATATGGCTACACCTTC. This codes for CATELPGVRYGYTF.